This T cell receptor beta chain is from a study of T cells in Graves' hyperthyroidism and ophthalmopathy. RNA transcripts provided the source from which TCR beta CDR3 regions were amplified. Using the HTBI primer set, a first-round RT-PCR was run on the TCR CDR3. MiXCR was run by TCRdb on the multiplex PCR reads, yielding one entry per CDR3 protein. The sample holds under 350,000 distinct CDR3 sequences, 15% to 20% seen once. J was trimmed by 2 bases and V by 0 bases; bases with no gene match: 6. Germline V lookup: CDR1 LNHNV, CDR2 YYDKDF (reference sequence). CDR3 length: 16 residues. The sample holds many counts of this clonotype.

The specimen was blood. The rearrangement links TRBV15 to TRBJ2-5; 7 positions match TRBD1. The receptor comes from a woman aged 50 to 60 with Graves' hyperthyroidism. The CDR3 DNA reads TGTGCCACCAGCAGAGAGTTCCGGACAGGACAAGAGACCCAGTACTTC. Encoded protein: CATSREFRTGQETQYF.